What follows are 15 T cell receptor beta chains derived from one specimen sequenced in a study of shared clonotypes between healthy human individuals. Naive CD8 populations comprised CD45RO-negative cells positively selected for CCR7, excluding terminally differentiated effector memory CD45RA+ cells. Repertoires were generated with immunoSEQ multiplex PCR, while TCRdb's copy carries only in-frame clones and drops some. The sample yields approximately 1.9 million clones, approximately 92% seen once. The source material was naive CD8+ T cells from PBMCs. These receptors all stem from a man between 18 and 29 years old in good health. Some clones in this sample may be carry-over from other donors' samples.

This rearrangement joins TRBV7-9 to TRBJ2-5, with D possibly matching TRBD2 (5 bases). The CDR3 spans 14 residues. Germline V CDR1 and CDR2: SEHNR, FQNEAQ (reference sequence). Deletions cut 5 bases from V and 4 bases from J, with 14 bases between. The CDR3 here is CASSRGPRGETQYF. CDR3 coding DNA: TGTGCCAGCAGCCGGGGTCCTAGAGGAGAGACCCAGTACTTC. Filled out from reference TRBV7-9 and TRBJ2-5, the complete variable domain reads DTGVSQNPRHKITKRGQNVTFRCDPISEHNRLYWYRQTLGQGPEFLTYFQNEAQLEKSRLLSDRFSAERPKGSFSTLEIQRTEQGDSAMYLCASSRGPRGETQYFGPGTRLLVL.

CDR3 residues: CASSPLGWGETQYF. The CDR3, as DNA: TGTGCCAGCAGCCCACTAGGTTGGGGTGAGACCCAGTACTTC. This chain links TRBV9 with TRBJ2-5; D perhaps matches TRBD2 (5 bases). The CDR3 is made up of 14 amino acids. With 4 bases removed from V and 5 bases from J, the gap between germline ends came to 15 bases. Germline loops: CDR1 SGDLS, CDR2 YYNGEE.

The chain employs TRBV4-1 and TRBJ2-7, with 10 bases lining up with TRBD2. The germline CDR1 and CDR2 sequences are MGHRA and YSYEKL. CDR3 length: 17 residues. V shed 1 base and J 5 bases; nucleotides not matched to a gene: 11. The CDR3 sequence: CASSQGGASGSSNEQYF. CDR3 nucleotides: TGCGCCAGCAGCCAAGGCGGGGCTAGCGGGAGTAGCAACGAGCAGTACTTC.

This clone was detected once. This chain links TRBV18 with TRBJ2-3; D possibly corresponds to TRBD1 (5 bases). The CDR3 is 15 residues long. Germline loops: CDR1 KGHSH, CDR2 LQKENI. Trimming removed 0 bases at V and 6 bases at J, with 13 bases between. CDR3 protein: CASSPPKGFPDTQYF. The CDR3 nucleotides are TGTGCCAGCTCACCACCCAAGGGGTTTCCGGATACGCAGTATTTT. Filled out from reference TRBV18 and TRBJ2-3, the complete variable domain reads NAGVMQNPRHLVRRRGQEARLRCSPMKGHSHVYWYRQLPEEGLKFMVYLQKENIIDESGMPKERFSAEFPKEGPSILRIQQVVRGDSAAYFCASSPPKGFPDTQYFGPGTRLTVL.

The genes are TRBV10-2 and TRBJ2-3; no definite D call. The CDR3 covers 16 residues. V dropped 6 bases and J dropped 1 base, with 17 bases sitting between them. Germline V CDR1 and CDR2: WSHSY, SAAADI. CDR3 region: CASRTLNEVGTDTQYF. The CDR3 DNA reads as TGCGCCAGCAGGACCCTCAACGAAGTCGGCACAGATACGCAGTATTTT.

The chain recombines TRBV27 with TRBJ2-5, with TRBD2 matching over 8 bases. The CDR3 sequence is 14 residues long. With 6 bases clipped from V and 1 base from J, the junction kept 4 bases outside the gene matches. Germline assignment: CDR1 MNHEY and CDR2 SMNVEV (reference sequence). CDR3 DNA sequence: TGTGCCAGCAGGGGACTAGACCCCCAAGAGACCCAGTACTTC. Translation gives CASRGLDPQETQYF.

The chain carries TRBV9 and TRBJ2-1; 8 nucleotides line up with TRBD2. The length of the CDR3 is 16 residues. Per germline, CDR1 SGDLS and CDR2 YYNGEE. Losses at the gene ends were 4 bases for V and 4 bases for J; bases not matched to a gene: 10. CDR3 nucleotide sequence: TGTGCCAGCAGCCTTAAGCGGGAGTCAGTATACAATGAGCAGTTCTTC. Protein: CASSLKRESVYNEQFF.

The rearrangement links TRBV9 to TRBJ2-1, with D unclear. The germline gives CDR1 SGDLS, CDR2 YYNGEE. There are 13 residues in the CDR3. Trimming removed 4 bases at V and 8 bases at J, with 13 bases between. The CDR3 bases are TGTGCCAGCAGCCCACCGACGAGGCATGAGCAGTTCTTC. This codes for CASSPPTRHEQFF.

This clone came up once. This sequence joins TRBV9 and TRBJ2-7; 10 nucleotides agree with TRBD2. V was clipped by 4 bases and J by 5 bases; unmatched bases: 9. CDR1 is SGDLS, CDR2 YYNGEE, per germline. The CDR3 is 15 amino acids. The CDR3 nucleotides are TGTGCCAGCAGCACCAGCGGGAGGGCCACCGACGAGCAGTACTTC. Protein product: CASSTSGRATDEQYF.

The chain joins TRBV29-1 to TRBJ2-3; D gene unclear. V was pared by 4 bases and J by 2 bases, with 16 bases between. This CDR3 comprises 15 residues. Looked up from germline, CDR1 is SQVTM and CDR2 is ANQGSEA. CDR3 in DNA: TGCAGCGTTGCCCGTGTATACCCCATCACAGATACGCAGTATTTT. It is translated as CSVARVYPITDTQYF.

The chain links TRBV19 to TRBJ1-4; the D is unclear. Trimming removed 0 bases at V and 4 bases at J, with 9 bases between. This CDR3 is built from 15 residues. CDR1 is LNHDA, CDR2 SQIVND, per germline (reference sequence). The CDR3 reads CASSIDRGINEKLFF. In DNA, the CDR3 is TGTGCCAGTAGTATAGATCGGGGAATTAATGAAAAACTGTTTTTT.

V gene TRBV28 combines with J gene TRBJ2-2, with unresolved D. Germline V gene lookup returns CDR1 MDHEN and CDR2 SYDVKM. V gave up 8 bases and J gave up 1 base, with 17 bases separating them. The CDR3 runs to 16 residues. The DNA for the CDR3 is TGTGCCAGCTTTGATAGGTACGAAATGAACACCGGGGAGCTGTTTTTT. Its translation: CASFDRYEMNTGELFF.

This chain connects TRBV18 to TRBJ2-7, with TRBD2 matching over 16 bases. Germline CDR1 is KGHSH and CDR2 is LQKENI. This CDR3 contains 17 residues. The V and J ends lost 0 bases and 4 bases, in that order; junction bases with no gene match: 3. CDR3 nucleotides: TGTGCCAGCTCACCACCGGGACTAGCGGGGGGGGCGTACGAGCAGTACTTC. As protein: CASSPPGLAGGAYEQYF.

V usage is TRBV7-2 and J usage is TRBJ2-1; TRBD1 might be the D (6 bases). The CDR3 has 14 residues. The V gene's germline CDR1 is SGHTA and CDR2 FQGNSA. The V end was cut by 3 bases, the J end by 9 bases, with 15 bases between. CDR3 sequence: CASSLGTGWAEQFF. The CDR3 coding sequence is TGTGCCAGCAGCTTGGGAACAGGGTGGGCTGAGCAGTTCTTC. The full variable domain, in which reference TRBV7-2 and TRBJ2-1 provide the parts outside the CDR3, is GAGVSQSPSNKVTEKGKDVELRCDPISGHTALYWYRQSLGQGLEFLIYFQGNSAPDKSGLPSDRFSAERTGGSVSTLTIQRTQQEDSAVYLCASSLGTGWAEQFFGPGTRLTVL.

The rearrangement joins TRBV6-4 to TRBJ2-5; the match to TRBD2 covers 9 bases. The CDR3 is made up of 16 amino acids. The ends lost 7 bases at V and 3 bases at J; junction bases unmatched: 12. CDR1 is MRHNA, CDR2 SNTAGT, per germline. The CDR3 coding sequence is TGTGCCAGCAAGAGATACCCGGCTAGCGGGGAAGAGACCCAGTACTTC. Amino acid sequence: CASKRYPASGEETQYF.